The entry below gives a single T cell receptor beta chain sequence along with its context. What it recognizes is unknown. Some clones are missing from TCRdb's copy, which holds only in-frame ones; the method was immunoSEQ multiplex PCR. The top ten hold more than 0.3% of the sample, which has 85,000 to 90,000 clones, just under 95% seen once. This sample is drawn from a study of graft-versus-host responses after intestinal transplantation. Study-level information: Recipients across the board were started on anti-thymocyte globulin induction, then kept on tacrolimus and steroids for roughly 3 years. Notes on the study in general: The recipient marrow held GvH clones, and some of them showed up first in ileum or blood.

The sample consisted of unstimulated CD4+ T cells sorted from spleen or lymph node cells, taken before intestinal transplant. This receptor was obtained from a human donor who received an intestinal transplant.

CDR3 bases: TGTGCCAGCAGCTTTTATCTGGGTGATCAGCCCCAGCATTTT. Amino acids: CASSFYLGDQPQHF. V and J are TRBV7-8 and TRBJ1-5; D is unclear. The germline CDR1 and CDR2 sequences are SGHVS and FQNEAQ. Trimming removed 3 bases at V and 5 bases at J, with 11 bases between. The CDR3 spans 14 residues.